The entry below describes one TCR beta chain. Donors, healthy HIV-negative adults, lacked recent acute infections or vaccinations. The data stem from a study of shared clonotypes between healthy human individuals. TCRdb's copy holds only in-frame clones and misses some; the assay was immunoSEQ multiplex PCR. The repertoire holds 2 million to 3 million clones, over 85% seen once, with roughly 0.36% in the top ten. Germline-derived CDR1 and CDR2 are GTSNPN and SVGIG (reference sequence). The CDR3 totals 13 residues. V was trimmed by 1 base and J by 0 bases, leaving 6 bases between them. The material sequenced was naive CD4+ T cells from PBMCs. As for subset: CD45RA+ positively selected. This chain links TRBV30 with TRBJ1-1; no clear D. The receptor's source is a man aged 18 to 35 in good health. Some clones in this sample may be carry-over from other donors' samples. CDR3 in DNA: TGTGCCTGGAGTGGCCGGATGAACACTGAAGCTTTCTTT. Protein sequence: CAWSGRMNTEAFF.